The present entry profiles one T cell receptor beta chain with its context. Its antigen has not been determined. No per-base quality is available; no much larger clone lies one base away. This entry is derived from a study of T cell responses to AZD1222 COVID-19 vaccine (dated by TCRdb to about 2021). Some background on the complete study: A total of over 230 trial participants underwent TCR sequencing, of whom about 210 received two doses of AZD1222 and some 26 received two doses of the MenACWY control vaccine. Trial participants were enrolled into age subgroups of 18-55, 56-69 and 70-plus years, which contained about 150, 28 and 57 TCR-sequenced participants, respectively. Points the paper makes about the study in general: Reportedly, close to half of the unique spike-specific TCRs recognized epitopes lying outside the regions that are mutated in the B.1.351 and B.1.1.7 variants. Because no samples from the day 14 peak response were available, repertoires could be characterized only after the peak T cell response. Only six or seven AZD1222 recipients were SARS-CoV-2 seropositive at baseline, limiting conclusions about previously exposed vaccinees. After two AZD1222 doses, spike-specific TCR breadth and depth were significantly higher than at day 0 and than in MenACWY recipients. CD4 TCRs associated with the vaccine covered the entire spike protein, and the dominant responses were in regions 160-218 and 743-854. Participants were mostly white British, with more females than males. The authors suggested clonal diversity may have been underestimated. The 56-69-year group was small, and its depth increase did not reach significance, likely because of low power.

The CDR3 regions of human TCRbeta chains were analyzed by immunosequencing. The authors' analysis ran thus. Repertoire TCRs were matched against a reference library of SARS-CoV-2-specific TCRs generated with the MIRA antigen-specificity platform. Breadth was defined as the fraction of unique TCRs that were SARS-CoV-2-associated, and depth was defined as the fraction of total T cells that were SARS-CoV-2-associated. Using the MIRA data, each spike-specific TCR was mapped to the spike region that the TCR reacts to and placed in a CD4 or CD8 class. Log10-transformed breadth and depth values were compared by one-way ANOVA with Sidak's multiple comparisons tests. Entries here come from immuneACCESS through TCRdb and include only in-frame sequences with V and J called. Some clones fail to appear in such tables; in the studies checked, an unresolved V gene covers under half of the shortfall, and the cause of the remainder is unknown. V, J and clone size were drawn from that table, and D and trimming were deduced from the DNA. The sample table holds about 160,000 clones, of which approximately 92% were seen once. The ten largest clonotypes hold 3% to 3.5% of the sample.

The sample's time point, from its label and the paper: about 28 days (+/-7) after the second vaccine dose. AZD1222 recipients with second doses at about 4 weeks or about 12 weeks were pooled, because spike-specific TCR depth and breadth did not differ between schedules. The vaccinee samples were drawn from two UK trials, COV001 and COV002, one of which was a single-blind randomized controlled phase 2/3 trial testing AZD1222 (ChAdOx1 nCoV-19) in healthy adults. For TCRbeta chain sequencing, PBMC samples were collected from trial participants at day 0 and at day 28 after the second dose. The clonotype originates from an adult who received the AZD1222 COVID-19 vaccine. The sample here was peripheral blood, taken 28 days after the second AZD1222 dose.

The encoded CDR3 is CASSPTRGGSSYEQYF. The DNA is as follows: TGCGCCAGCAGCCCCACCCGGGGTGGGAGCTCCTACGAGCAGTACTTC. The V and J genes are TRBV4-1 and TRBJ2-7, with TRBD2 perhaps the D gene, on 5 matching bases. From the cysteine through the phenylalanine, the CDR3 covers 16 amino acids. Only CDR3 DNA is held: 48 bases, read in frame from base 1. V is reduced by 4 bases and J by 0 bases, leaving a spacing of 16 bases between them. The germline V gene provides CDR1 MGHRA and CDR2 YSYEKL.